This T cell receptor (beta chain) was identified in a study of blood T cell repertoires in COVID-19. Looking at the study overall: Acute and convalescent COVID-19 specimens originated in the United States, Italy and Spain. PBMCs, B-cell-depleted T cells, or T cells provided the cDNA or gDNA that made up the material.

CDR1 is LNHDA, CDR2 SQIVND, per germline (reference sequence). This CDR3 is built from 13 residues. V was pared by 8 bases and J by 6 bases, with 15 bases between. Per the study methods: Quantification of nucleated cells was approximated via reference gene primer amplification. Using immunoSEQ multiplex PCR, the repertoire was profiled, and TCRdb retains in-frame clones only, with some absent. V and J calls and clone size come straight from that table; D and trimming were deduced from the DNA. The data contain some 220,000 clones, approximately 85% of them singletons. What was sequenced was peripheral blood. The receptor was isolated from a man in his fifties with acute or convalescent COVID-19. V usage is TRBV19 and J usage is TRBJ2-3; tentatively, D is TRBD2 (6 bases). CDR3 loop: CASSLRDFDTQYF. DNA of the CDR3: TGTGCCAGTTCCTTGAGGGACTTTGATACGCAGTATTTT.